This T cell receptor (beta chain) was profiled in a study of blood T cells in healthy people across ages. This clonotype was counted only a few times. Its specificity is not known. The study recruited healthy Caucasian donors from Russia who were aged about 6 to 100. A second PCR of 7 to 11 cycles used a sample-barcoded 5' primer and a J-beta primer mix. TCRdb reprocessed the 5' RACE reads with MiXCR, giving one entry per CDR3 protein. The sample holds approximately 780,000 distinct CDR3 sequences, roughly 25% seen once. The study's findings and limits: Diversity estimates from one million T cells were considered underestimates.

This sample was shared with a second study, whose subject was T cells of mothers and their children. Turning to that study: Extraction yielded RNA that went, in full, into cDNA synthesis at approximately 1.4 ug per 15 ul.

Sequenced material: blood. The receptor comes from a boy aged 5-17 years in good health.

The CDR3 sequence is CASRGPGGTTGELFF. The CDR3 region has the DNA TGTGCCAGTAGAGGGCCTGGGGGGACCACCGGGGAGCTGTTTTTT. The rearrangement links TRBV19 to TRBJ2-2; perhaps TRBD2 as D (6 bases). Germline V gives CDR1 LNHDA, CDR2 SQIVND (reference sequence). This CDR3 spans 15 amino acids. V lost 6 bases to trimming and J lost 4 bases, with 15 bases between them.